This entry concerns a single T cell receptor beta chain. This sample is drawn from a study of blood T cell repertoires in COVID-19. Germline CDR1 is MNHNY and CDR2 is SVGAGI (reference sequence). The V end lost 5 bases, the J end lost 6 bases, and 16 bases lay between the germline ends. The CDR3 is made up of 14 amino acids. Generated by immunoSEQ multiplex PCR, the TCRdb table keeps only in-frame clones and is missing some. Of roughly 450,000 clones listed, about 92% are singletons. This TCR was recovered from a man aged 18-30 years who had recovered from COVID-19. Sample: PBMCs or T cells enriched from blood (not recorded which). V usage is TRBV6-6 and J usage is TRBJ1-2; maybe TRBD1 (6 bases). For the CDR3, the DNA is TGTGCCAGCAGTCCTGGACGAGGGGGTGATGGCTACACCTTC. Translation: CASSPGRGGDGYTF.